The clone carrying this T cell receptor (beta chain) was observed at least ten times. The CDR3 runs 14 residues. Trimming took 7 bases from V and 7 from J, leaving 17 bases between them. Germline CDR1 reads SGHNT; CDR2 reads YYREEE (reference sequence). This specimen belongs to a study of low-dose radiotherapy and immunotherapy resistance in tumors. Looking at the study overall: Each patient was administered nivolumab intravenously at 240 mg, which was a flat dose, every two weeks, along with intravenous ipilimumab at 1 mg/kg every six weeks. Participants were given intravenous cyclophosphamide 200 mg/m2 every two weeks, one day before radiation and immunotherapy.

cDNA synthesis used a TRAV/TRBV-specific primer set for both chains. The authors amplified TCRs for roughly 20 PCR cycles with a constant-region primer and a V-primer adapter. TCRdb independently ran MiXCR on the reads; one entry per CDR3 protein. Of 55,000 to 65,000 distinct CDR3 sequences in the sample, around a quarter were seen once. Sample time point: before trial treatment. Source: PBMCs, taken before treatment. The sequence was obtained from a male donor with rectosigmoid adenocarcinoma. This chain links TRBV5-4 with TRBJ2-2; D perhaps matches TRBD1 (5 bases). The CDR3 loop reads CASGPQTVGGELFF. CDR3 nucleotides: TGTGCCAGCGGACCCCAGACAGTTGGCGGGGAGCTGTTTTTT. Based on the CDR3 plus reference TRBV5-4 and TRBJ2-2, the full variable domain is ETGVTQSPTHLIKTRGQQVTLRCSSQSGHNTVSWYQQALGQGPQFIFQYYREEENGRGNFPPRFSGLQFPNYSSELNVNALELDDSALYLCASGPQTVGGELFFGEGSRLTVL.